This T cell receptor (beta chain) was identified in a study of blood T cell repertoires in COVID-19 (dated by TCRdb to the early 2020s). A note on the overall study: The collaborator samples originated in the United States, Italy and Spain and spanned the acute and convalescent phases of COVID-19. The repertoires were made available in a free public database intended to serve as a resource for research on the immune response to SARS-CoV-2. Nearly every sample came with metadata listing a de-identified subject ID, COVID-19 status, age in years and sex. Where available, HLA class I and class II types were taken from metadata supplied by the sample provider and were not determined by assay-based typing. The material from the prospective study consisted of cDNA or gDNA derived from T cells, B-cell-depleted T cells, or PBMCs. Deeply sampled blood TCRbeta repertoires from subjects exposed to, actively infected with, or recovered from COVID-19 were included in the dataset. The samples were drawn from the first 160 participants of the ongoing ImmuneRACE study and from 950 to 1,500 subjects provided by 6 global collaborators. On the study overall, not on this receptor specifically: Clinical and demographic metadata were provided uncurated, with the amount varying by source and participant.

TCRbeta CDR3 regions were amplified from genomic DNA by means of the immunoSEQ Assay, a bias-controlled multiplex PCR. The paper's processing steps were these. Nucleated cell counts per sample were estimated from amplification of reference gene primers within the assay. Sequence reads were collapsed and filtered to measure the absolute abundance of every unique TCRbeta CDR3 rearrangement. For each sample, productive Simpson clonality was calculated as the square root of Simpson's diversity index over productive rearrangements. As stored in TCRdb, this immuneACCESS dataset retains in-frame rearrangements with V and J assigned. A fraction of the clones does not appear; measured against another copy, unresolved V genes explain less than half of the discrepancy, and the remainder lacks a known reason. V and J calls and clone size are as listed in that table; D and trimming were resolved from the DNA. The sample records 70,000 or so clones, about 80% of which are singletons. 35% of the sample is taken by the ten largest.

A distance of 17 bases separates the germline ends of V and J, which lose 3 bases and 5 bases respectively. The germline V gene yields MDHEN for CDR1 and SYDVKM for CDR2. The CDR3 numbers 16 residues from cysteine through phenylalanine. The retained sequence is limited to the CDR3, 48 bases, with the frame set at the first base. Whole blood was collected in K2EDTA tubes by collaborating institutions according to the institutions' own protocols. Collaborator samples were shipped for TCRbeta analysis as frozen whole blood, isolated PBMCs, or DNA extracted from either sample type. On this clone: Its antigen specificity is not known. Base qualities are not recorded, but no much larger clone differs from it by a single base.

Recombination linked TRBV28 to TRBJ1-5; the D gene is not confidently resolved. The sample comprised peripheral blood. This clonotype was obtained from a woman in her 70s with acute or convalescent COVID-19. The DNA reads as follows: TGTGCCAGCAGTTTTCAGGCGGGTCGGATCGATCAGCCCCAGCATTTT. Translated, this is CASSFQAGRIDQPQHF.